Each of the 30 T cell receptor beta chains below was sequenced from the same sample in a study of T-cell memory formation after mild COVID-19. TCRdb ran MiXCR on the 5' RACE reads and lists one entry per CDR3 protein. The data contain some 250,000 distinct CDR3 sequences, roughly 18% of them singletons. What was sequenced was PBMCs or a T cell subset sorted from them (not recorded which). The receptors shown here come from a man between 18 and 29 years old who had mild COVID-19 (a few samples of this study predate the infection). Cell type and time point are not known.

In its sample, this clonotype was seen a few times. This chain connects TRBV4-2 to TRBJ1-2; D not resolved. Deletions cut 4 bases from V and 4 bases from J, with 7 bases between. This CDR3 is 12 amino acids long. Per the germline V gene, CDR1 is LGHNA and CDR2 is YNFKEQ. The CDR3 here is CASSLGLYGYTF. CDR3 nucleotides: TGTGCCAGCAGCCTTGGCCTCTATGGCTACACCTTC.

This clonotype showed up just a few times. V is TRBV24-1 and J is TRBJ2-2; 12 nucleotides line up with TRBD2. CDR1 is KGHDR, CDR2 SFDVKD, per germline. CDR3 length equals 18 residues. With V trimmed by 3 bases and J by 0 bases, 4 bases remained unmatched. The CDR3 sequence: CATSDMTSGGPNTGELFF. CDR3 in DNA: TGTGCCACCAGTGATATGACTAGCGGGGGCCCGAACACCGGGGAGCTGTTTTTT.

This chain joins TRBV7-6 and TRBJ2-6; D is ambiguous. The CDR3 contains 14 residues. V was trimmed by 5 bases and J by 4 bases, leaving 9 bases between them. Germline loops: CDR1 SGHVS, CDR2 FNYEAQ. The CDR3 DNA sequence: TGTGCCAGCAGCGCATCGACAGGGGCCAACGTCCTGACTTTC. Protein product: CASSASTGANVLTF.

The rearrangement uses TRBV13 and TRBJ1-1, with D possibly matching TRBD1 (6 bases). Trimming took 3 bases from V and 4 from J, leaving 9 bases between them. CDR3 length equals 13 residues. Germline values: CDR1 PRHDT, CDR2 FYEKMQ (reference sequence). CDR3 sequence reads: CASSFHRATEAFF. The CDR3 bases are TGTGCCAGCAGCTTCCACAGGGCCACTGAAGCTTTCTTT.

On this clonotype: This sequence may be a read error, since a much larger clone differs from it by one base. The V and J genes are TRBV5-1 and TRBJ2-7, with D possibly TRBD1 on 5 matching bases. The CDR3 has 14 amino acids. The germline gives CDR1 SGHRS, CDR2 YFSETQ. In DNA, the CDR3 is TGCGCCAGCAGCTTTCCAGGGTCAGTGGACGAGCACTACTTC. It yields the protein CASSFPGSVDEHYF.

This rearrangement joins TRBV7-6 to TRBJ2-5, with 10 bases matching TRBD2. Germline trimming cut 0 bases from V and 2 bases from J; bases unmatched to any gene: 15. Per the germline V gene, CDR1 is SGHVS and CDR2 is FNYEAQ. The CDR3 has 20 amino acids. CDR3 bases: TGTGCCAGCAGCTTAGCGGGTTGGGCTAGCGGGGGCCCGGGTCAAGAGACCCAGTACTTC. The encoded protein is CASSLAGWASGGPGQETQYF.

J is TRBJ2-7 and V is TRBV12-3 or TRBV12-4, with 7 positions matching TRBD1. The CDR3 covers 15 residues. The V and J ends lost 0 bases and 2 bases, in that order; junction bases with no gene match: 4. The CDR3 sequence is CASSLARQGAYEQYF. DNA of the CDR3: TGTGCCAGCAGTTTAGCGAGACAGGGAGCCTACGAGCAGTACTTC.

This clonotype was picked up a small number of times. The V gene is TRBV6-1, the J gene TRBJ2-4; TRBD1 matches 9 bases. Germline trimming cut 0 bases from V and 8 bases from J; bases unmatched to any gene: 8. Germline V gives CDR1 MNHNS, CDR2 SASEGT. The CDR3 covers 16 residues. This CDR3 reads CASSEAVGQGGDIQYF. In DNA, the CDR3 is TGTGCCAGCAGTGAAGCGGTGGGACAGGGTGGTGACATTCAGTACTTC.

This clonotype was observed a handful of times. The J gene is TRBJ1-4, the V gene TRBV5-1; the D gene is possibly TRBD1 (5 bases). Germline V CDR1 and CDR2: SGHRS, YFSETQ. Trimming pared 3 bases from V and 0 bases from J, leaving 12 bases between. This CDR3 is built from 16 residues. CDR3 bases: TGCGCCAGCAGCTACACCGGGGCAGCAACTAATGAAAAACTGTTTTTT. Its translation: CASSYTGAATNEKLFF.

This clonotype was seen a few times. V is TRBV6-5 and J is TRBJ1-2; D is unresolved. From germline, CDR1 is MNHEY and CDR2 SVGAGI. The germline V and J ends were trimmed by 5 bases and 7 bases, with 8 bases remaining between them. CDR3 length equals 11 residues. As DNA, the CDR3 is TGTGCCAGCAGTAGACACTTTGGCTACACCTTC. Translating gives CASSRHFGYTF.

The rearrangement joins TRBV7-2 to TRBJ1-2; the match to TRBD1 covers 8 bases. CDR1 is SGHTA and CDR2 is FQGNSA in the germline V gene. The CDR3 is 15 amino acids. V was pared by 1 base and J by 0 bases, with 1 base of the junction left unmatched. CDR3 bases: TGTGCCAGCAGCTTAGACAGGGGGACTAACTATGGCTACACCTTC. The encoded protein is CASSLDRGTNYGYTF. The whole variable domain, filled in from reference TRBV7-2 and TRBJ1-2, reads GAGVSQSPSNKVTEKGKDVELRCDPISGHTALYWYRQSLGQGLEFLIYFQGNSAPDKSGLPSDRFSAERTGGSVSTLTIQRTQQEDSAVYLCASSLDRGTNYGYTFGSGTRLTVV.

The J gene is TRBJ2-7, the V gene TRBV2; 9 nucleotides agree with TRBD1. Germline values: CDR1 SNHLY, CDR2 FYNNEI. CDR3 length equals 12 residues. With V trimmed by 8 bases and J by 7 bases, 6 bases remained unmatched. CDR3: CASPGTGPEQYF. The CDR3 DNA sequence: TGTGCCAGCCCCGGGACAGGGCCTGAGCAGTACTTC.

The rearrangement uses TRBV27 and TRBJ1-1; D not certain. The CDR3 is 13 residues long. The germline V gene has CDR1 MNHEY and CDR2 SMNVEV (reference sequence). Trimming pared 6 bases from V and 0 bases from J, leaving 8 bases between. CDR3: CASSITVNTEAFF. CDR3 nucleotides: TGTGCCAGCAGCATTACGGTGAACACTGAAGCTTTCTTT.

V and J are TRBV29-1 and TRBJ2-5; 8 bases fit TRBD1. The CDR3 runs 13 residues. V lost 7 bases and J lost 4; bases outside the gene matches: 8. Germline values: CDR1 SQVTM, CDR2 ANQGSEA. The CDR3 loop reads CSANPGQGETQYF. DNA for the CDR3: TGCAGCGCCAATCCCGGACAGGGAGAGACCCAGTACTTC.

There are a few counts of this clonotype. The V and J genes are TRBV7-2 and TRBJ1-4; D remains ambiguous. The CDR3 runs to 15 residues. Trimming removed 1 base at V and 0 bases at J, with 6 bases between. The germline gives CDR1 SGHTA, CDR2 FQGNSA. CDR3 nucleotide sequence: TGTGCCAGCAGCTTAGGAAGGGCAACTAATGAAAAACTGTTTTTT. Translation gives CASSLGRATNEKLFF.

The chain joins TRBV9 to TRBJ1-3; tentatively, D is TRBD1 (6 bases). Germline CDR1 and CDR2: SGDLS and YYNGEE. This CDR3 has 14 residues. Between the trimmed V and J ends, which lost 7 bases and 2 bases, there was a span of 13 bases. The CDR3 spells CASRRGGPGNTIYF. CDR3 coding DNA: TGTGCCAGCCGGCGAGGGGGGCCTGGAAACACCATATATTTT.

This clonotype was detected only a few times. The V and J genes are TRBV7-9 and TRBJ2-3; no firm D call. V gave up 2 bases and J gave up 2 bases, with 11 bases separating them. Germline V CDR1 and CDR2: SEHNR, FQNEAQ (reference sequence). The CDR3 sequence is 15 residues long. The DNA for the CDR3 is TGTGCCAGCAGCTTAATTGGACGGCACACAGATACGCAGTATTTT. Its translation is CASSLIGRHTDTQYF.

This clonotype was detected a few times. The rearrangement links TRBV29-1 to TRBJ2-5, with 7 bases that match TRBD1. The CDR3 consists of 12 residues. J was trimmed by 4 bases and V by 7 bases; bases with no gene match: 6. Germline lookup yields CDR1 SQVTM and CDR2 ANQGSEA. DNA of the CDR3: TGCAGCGGCCGGGACAGCGGAGAGACCCAGTACTTC. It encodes CSGRDSGETQYF.

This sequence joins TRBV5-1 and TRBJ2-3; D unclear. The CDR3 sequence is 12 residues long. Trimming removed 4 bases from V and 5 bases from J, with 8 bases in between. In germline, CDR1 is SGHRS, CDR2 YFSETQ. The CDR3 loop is CASSADGDTQYF. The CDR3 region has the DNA TGCGCCAGCAGCGCCGATGGAGATACGCAGTATTTT. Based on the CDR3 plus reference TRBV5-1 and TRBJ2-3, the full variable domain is KAGVTQTPRYLIKTRGQQVTLSCSPISGHRSVSWYQQTPGQGLQFLFEYFSETQRNKGNFPGRFSGRQFSNSRSEMNVSTLELGDSALYLCASSADGDTQYFGPGTRLTVL.

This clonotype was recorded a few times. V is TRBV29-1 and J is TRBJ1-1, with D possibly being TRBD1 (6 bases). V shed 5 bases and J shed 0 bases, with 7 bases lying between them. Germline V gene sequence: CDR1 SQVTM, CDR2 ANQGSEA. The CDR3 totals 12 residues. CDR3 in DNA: TGCAGCGTTAAGGGGGTGAACACTGAAGCTTTCTTT. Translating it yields CSVKGVNTEAFF. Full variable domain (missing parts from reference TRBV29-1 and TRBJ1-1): SAVISQKPSRDICQRGTSLTIQCQVDSQVTMMFWYRQQPGQSLTLIATANQGSEATYESGFVIDKFPISRPNLTFSTLTVSNMSPEDSSIYLCSVKGVNTEAFFGQGTRLTVV.

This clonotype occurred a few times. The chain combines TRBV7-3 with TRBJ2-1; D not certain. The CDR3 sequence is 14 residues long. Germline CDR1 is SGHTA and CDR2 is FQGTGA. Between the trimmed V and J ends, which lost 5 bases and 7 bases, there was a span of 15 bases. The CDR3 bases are TGTGCCAGCAGCGCGCGTGACCCGGCGAATGAGCAGTTCTTC. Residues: CASSARDPANEQFF.

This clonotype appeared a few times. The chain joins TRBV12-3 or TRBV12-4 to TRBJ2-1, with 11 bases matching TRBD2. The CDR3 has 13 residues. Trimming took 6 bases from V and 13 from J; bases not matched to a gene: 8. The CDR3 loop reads CASSPTGLAGQFF. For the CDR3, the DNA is TGTGCCAGCAGCCCAACCGGACTAGCGGGTCAGTTCTTC.

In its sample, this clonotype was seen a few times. The CDR3 DNA reads TGTGCCAGCAGTTACGGCGGGGGCCTGAGCTCCTACAATGAGCAGTTCTTC. Its protein product is CASSYGGGLSSYNEQFF. The chain recombines TRBV6-2 or TRBV6-3 with TRBJ2-1, with D possibly being TRBD2 (7 bases). CDR1 is MNHEY, CDR2 SVGEGT, per germline. The CDR3 loop spans 17 amino acids. Trimming took off 2 bases at V and 0 bases at J, with 14 bases between the two ends.

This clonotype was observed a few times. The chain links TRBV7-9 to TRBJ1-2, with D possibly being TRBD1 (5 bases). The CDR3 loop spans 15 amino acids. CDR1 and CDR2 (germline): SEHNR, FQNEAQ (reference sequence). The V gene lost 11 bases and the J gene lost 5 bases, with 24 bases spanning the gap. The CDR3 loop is CAASYRDPFLYGYTF. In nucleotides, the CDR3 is TGTGCCGCATCCTACCGGGACCCTTTCTTATATGGCTACACCTTC.

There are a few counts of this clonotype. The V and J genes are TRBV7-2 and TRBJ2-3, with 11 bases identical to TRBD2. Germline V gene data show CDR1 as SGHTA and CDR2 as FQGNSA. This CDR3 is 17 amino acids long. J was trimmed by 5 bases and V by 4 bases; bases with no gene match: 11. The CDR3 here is CASSYTLLAGVKDTQYF. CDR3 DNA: TGTGCCAGCAGCTACACCCTACTAGCGGGGGTGAAAGATACGCAGTATTTT.

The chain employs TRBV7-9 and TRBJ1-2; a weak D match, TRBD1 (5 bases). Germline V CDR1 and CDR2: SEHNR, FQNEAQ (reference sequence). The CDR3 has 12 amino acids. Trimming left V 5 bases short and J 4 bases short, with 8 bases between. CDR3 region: CASSIGGYGYTF. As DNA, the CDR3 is TGTGCCAGCAGCATTGGGGGCTATGGCTACACCTTC. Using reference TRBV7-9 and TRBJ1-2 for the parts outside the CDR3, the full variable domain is DTGVSQNPRHKITKRGQNVTFRCDPISEHNRLYWYRQTLGQGPEFLTYFQNEAQLEKSRLLSDRFSAERPKGSFSTLEIQRTEQGDSAMYLCASSIGGYGYTFGSGTRLTVV.

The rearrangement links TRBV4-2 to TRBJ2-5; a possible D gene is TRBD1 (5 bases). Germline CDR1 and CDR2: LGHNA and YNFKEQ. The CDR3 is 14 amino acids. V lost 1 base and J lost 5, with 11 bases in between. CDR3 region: CASSQVGPLETQYF. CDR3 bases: TGTGCCAGCAGCCAAGTGGGGCCTTTGGAGACCCAGTACTTC.

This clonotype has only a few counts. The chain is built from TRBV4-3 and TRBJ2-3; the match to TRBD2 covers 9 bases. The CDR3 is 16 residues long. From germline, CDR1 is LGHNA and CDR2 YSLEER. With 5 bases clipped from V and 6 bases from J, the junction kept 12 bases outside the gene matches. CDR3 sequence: CASSSPGGGAADTQYF. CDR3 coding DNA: TGCGCCAGCAGCTCCCCAGGCGGGGGGGCCGCTGATACGCAGTATTTT.

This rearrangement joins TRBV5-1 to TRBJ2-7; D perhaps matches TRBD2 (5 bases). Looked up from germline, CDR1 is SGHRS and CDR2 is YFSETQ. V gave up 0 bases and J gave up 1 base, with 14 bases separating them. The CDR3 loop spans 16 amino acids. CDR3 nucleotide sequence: TGCGCCAGCAGCTTGGGCGGGTCCACAGCTTCCTACGAGCAGTACTTC. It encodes CASSLGGSTASYEQYF. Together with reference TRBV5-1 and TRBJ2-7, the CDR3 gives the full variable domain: KAGVTQTPRYLIKTRGQQVTLSCSPISGHRSVSWYQQTPGQGLQFLFEYFSETQRNKGNFPGRFSGRQFSNSRSEMNVSTLELGDSALYLCASSLGGSTASYEQYFGPGTRLTVT.

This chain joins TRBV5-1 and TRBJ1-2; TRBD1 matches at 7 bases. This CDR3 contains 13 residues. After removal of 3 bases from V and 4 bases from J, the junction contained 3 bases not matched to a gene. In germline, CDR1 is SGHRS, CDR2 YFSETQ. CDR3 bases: TGCGCCAGCAGCTCTGGGACAGCCTATGGCTACACCTTC. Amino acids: CASSSGTAYGYTF.